The 13 T cell receptor beta chains in this list originate from one sample, sequenced in a study of blood T cell repertoires in COVID-19. Measured with immunoSEQ multiplex PCR; TCRdb has only the in-frame clones, and not every one. The repertoire consists of roughly 220,000 clones, with 86% occurring once and the leading ten covering approximately 10%. Input material: peripheral blood. All receptors derive from a woman aged 50 to 60 with COVID-19, enrolled during active disease.

The J gene is TRBJ1-6, the V gene TRBV4-3; D uncertain. V lost 1 base and J lost 7, with 11 bases in between. The CDR3 runs to 15 residues. The germline V gene encodes CDR1 LGHNA and CDR2 YSLEER. The CDR3 DNA follows: TGCGCCAGCAGCCAAGGCGATTCCCGAAATTCACCCCTCCACTTT. Protein: CASSQGDSRNSPLHF.

This sequence joins TRBV9 and TRBJ2-7; TRBD1 aligns across 8 bases. Germline V gene data show CDR1 as SGDLS and CDR2 as YYNGEE. This CDR3 is built from 15 residues. The V gene end was trimmed by 0 bases and the J gene end by 4 bases; junction bases not matched to a gene: 6. For the CDR3, the DNA is TGTGCCAGCAGCGTAGGTCAGGGGGCGAGATACGAGCAGTACTTC. Amino acid sequence: CASSVGQGARYEQYF.

This clone occurred a few times. This chain joins TRBV5-4 and TRBJ2-7; 7 nucleotides agree with TRBD2. Germline trimming cut 4 bases from V and 2 bases from J; bases unmatched to any gene: 6. The CDR3 length is 14 residues. CDR1 SGHNT and CDR2 YYREEE come from the germline V gene (reference sequence). Here the CDR3 DNA reads TGTGCCAGCAGCACAGGCGGGGGAGCCTACGAGCAGTACTTC. Translated, it gives CASSTGGGAYEQYF.

The chain joins TRBV18 to TRBJ2-3; D might be TRBD2 (7 bases). The germline CDR1 and CDR2 sequences are KGHSH and LQKENI. The V gene lost 6 bases and the J gene lost 0 bases, with 16 bases spanning the gap. The CDR3 consists of 16 residues. CDR3 sequence: CASSPGTGGSTDTQYF. The CDR3 DNA follows: TGTGCCAGCTCCCCCGGGACGGGGGGCAGCACAGATACGCAGTATTTT.

The chain combines TRBV11-2 with TRBJ2-4; tentative D call: TRBD2 (7 bases). Trimming took 5 bases from V and 1 from J, leaving 15 bases between them. The CDR3 contains 16 residues. Germline CDR1 is SGHAT and CDR2 is FQNNGV. The CDR3 region has the DNA TGTGCCAGCAGCACGTTAAAGGGGGGGGCCAAAAACATTCAGTACTTC. Translated, it gives CASSTLKGGAKNIQYF.

This clone has a single count. This chain uses TRBV18 with TRBJ1-1; D remains unclear. CDR1 is KGHSH, CDR2 LQKENI, per germline. This CDR3 spans 14 amino acids. V lost 6 bases and J lost 0, with 11 bases in between. CDR3 DNA: TGTGCCAGCTCCCCCCGACACATGAACACTGAAGCTTTCTTT. It is translated as CASSPRHMNTEAFF.

The V call is TRBV6-2 or TRBV6-3, the J call TRBJ2-3, with a possible D match to TRBD2 (5 bases). CDR1 and CDR2 (germline): MNHEY, SVGEGT. The V and J ends lost 2 bases and 4 bases respectively, with 10 bases between them. This CDR3 contains 14 residues. For the CDR3, the DNA is TGTGCCAGCAGTTACCGGAGGATGTCAGATACGCAGTATTTT. Translated: CASSYRRMSDTQYF.

The chain is built from TRBV7-6 and TRBJ1-2; 12 bases line up with TRBD1. Germline CDR1 is SGHVS and CDR2 is FNYEAQ. The CDR3 sequence is 15 residues long. V shed 5 bases and J 6 bases; nucleotides not matched to a gene: 7. CDR3: CASSPNRDRGHGYTF. The CDR3, as DNA: TGTGCCAGCAGCCCAAACCGGGACAGGGGGCATGGCTACACCTTC.

V usage is TRBV24-1 and J usage is TRBJ1-3; TRBD1 matches 8 bases. After removal of 3 bases from V and 4 bases from J, the junction contained 7 bases not matched to a gene. The germline V gene has CDR1 KGHDR and CDR2 SFDVKD. There are 16 residues in the CDR3. CDR3: CATSDAGGARGNTIYF. Written as DNA, the CDR3 is TGTGCCACCAGTGATGCAGGGGGCGCCCGGGGAAACACCATATATTTT.

V gene TRBV19 combines with J gene TRBJ2-1, with D tentatively TRBD2 (5 bases). Trimming removed 1 base from V and 10 bases from J, with 8 bases in between. Germline lookup yields CDR1 LNHDA and CDR2 SQIVND (reference sequence). The CDR3 has 12 residues. CDR3 sequence (DNA): TGTGCCAGTAGTATAGCCTCGGGGGAGCAGTTCTTC. Translating gives CASSIASGEQFF.

DNA of the CDR3: TGCGCCAGCAGCCCCGGGGGGACCGGGGAGCTGTTTTTT. It is translated as CASSPGGTGELFF. The chain uses TRBV5-1 and TRBJ2-2; the match to TRBD2 covers 7 bases. Germline CDR1 SGHRS, CDR2 YFSETQ. The CDR3 runs to 13 residues. Unmatched junction bases numbered 2, after V lost 4 bases and J lost 5 bases.

This sequence joins TRBV5-1 and TRBJ1-2; D perhaps matches TRBD1 (5 bases). V gave up 4 bases and J gave up 2 bases, with 15 bases separating them. Germline V gives CDR1 SGHRS, CDR2 YFSETQ. The CDR3 extends over 15 amino acids. CDR3 region: CASSLRGEDNYGYTF. In DNA form, the CDR3 reads TGCGCCAGCAGCCTCCGGGGGGAGGACAACTATGGCTACACCTTC.

The V call is TRBV5-1, the J call TRBJ2-7; 7 bases are a match to TRBD1. The V and J ends lost 1 base and 6 bases, in that order; junction bases with no gene match: 13. The CDR3 runs to 16 residues. Looked up from germline, CDR1 is SGHRS and CDR2 is YFSETQ. The CDR3 bases are TGCGCCAGCAGCTTGCCACCCCCGGGACAGTCAATCGAGCAGTACTTC. Translating it yields CASSLPPPGQSIEQYF. Variable domain in full (rest from reference TRBV5-1 and TRBJ2-7): KAGVTQTPRYLIKTRGQQVTLSCSPISGHRSVSWYQQTPGQGLQFLFEYFSETQRNKGNFPGRFSGRQFSNSRSEMNVSTLELGDSALYLCASSLPPPGQSIEQYFGPGTRLTVT.